This entry lists 9 T cell receptor beta chains sequenced from one sample in a study of T cells in localized non-small cell lung cancer. Profiling relied on immunoSEQ multiplex PCR, and the TCRdb table lists in-frame clones only, not all of them. This sample yields just over 1,400 clones, of which roughly 25% are seen a single time; 12% to 15% belongs to the top ten. Sequenced material: normal lung tissue next to the tumor, taken before any cancer treatment. Receptors originate from a woman between 18 and 49 years old with stage III lung adenocarcinoma.

This clone was counted between two and nine times. The DNA of the CDR3 is TGTGCCAGCAGCCCCCCCAGGGGGGCTCAAGAGACCCAGTACTTC. Its protein product is CASSPPRGAQETQYF. The chain has TRBV7-7 and TRBJ2-5; D is possibly TRBD1 (7 bases). Deletions cut 5 bases from V and 2 bases from J, with 15 bases between. This CDR3 contains 15 residues. Per the germline V gene, CDR1 is SSHAT and CDR2 is FNYEAQ (reference sequence).

J is TRBJ1-2 and V is TRBV11-3; 7 nucleotides align to TRBD1. Trimming took 2 bases from V and 6 from J; bases not matched to a gene: 9. Germline assignment: CDR1 SGHNT and CDR2 YENEEA. CDR3 length: 15 residues. The CDR3 here is CASSLRAGGEDGYTF. CDR3 nucleotides: TGTGCCAGCAGCTTACGGGCAGGGGGTGAGGATGGCTACACCTTC. Drawing the rest from reference TRBV11-3 and TRBJ1-2, the complete variable domain is EAGVVQSPRYKIIEKKQPVAFWCNPISGHNTLYWYLQNLGQGPELLIRYENEEAVDDSQLPKDRFSAERLKGVDSTLKIQPAELGDSAVYLCASSLRAGGEDGYTFGSGTRLTVV.

This clone qualifies as large. The rearrangement joins TRBV6-8 to TRBJ2-7; perhaps TRBD1 as D (6 bases). Trimming pared 5 bases from V and 5 bases from J, leaving 10 bases between. From germline, CDR1 is MNHGY and CDR2 SAAAGT. The CDR3 totals 12 residues. The chain's CDR3 is CASSDTGNEQYF. The DNA of the CDR3 is TGTGCCAGCAGTGACACAGGGAACGAGCAGTACTTC.

The V gene is TRBV5-1, the J gene TRBJ2-7; 7 bases are a match to TRBD1. With 4 bases clipped from V and 2 bases from J, the junction kept 6 bases outside the gene matches. CDR1 and CDR2 from the germline V gene are SGHRS and YFSETQ. The CDR3 consists of 14 residues. The CDR3 DNA reads as TGCGCCAGCAGCCTTACCGGGACAGCCTACGAGCAGTACTTC. Its translation: CASSLTGTAYEQYF.

This clone is termed medium-sized. V usage is TRBV11-3 and J usage is TRBJ2-2; no firm D call. The germline gives CDR1 SGHNT, CDR2 YENEEA. The CDR3 spans 16 residues. V lost 5 bases to trimming and J lost 2 bases, with 15 bases between them. The CDR3 sequence is CASSRWTVTNTGELFF. The CDR3 DNA reads as TGTGCCAGCAGCCGTTGGACGGTTACTAACACCGGGGAGCTGTTTTTT. Supplemented by reference TRBV11-3 and TRBJ2-2, the full variable domain reads EAGVVQSPRYKIIEKKQPVAFWCNPISGHNTLYWYLQNLGQGPELLIRYENEEAVDDSQLPKDRFSAERLKGVDSTLKIQPAELGDSAVYLCASSRWTVTNTGELFFGEGSRLTVL.

This clone was observed a handful of times. The J gene is TRBJ2-5, the V gene TRBV9; 7 bases match TRBD2. CDR3 length: 15 residues. Germline-derived CDR1 and CDR2 are SGDLS and YYNGEE. The V segment lost 6 bases and the J segment 5 bases; nucleotides outside the gene matches: 13. CDR3 coding DNA: TGTGCCAGCAAGGGGCCGGGGGGTCCCTTGGAGACCCAGTACTTC. Its protein is CASKGPGGPLETQYF.

This clone is large (0.1 to 1%) by share. CDR3: CASSQVSVDHNEQFF. The CDR3, as DNA: TGCGCCAGCAGCCAAGTCTCGGTAGACCACAATGAGCAGTTCTTC. The chain carries TRBV4-1 and TRBJ2-1; D is unclear. The CDR3 has 15 residues. The V end lost 1 base, the J end lost 5 bases, and 12 bases lay between the germline ends. Germline CDR1 and CDR2: MGHRA and YSYEKL.

The rearrangement joins TRBV19 to TRBJ1-4, with D unresolved. This CDR3 contains 16 residues. Germline V CDR1 and CDR2: LNHDA, SQIVND (reference sequence). Trimming shortened V by 10 bases and J by 7 bases, and 25 bases separated the two germline ends. The CDR3 sequence: CATSAELKRSGEKLFF. Written as DNA, the CDR3 is TGTGCCACGAGCGCAGAACTTAAGAGGTCGGGTGAAAAACTGTTTTTT.

This clone was found a few times. The genes are TRBV5-1 and TRBJ2-2; 10 bases are a match to TRBD2. Germline lookup yields CDR1 SGHRS and CDR2 YFSETQ. The CDR3 is 16 residues long. The trim removed 3 bases at V and 2 bases at J, leaving 4 bases unmatched. DNA of the CDR3: TGCGCCAGCAGCTCTCCTAGCGGGGGTAACACCGGGGAGCTGTTTTTT. Protein sequence: CASSSPSGGNTGELFF.